This record concerns one TCR beta chain sequence. This specimen belongs to a study of T cell clones after liver transplantation. Sequencing was performed with immunoSEQ multiplex PCR; in TCRdb, only in-frame clones are kept and a portion is missing. The sample lists about 15,000 clones; 82% were seen once. The germline gives CDR1 SGHNT, CDR2 YYREEE (reference sequence). CDR3 length: 12 amino acids. V shed 3 bases, J shed 4 bases, and the junction held 0 bases outside the gene matches. The TCR sequence derives from a human patient who received a liver transplant. Some T cells may be provided by the graft donor. The rearrangement uses TRBV5-4 and TRBJ2-5; 7 bases line up with TRBD1. Sample: CD8+ T cells from blood, taken approximately 43 months after liver transplant. CDR3 nucleotides: TGTGCCAGCAGCTACAGGGGAGAGACCCAGTACTTC. Translated, it gives CASSYRGETQYF.